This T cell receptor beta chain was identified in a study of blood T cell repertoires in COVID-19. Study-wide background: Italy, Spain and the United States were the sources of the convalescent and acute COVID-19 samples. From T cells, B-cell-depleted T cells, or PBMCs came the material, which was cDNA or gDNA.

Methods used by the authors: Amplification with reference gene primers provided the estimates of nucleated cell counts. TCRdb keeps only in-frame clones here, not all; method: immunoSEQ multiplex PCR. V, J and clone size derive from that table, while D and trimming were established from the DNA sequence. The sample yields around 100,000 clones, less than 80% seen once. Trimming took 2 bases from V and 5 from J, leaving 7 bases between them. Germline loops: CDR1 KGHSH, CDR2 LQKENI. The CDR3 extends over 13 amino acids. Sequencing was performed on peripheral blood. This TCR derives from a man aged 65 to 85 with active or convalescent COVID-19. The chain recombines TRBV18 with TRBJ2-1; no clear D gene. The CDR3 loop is CASSPNTDNEQFF. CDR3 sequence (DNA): TGTGCCAGCTCACCAAACACAGACAATGAGCAGTTCTTC. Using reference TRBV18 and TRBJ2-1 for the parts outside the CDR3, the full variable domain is NAGVMQNPRHLVRRRGQEARLRCSPMKGHSHVYWYRQLPEEGLKFMVYLQKENIIDESGMPKERFSAEFPKEGPSILRIQQVVRGDSAAYFCASSPNTDNEQFFGPGTRLTVL.